The TCR beta chain described here comes from a study of spatial heterogeneity in lung cancer. Study-level background: A consistent excess of beta-chain over alpha-chain sequences was detected. Study-wide findings and caveats: Ubiquitous expanded tumor TCRs surfaced in blood more at resection than they did at follow-up.

This sample's time point: sample taken at primary tumor resection. The input material, whole RNA from tumor, nontumor lung or frozen PBMC, was sequenced unsorted. A total of under 80 untreated early-stage non-small cell lung cancer patients served as donors. CDR1 is LGHNA and CDR2 is YNFKEQ in the germline V gene. The CDR3 runs 13 residues. V lost 2 bases and J lost 8; bases outside the gene matches: 4. On each TCR cDNA molecule, a unique molecular identifier was present. TCRdb independently ran MiXCR on the 5' RACE reads; one entry per CDR3 protein. The sample consists of 20,000 to 30,000 distinct CDR3 sequences, 13% of them appearing once. As regards this clonotype: Its matching antigen is unknown.

The V gene is TRBV4-2, the J gene TRBJ1-2; 8 bases are a match to TRBD1. This clonotype was sampled from a female donor with early-stage non-small cell lung cancer. The sample consisted of PBMCs, taken at surgery. The CDR3 DNA follows: TGTGCCAGCAGCCAACTGACAGGGGACGGCTACACCTTC. This encodes CASSQLTGDGYTF.